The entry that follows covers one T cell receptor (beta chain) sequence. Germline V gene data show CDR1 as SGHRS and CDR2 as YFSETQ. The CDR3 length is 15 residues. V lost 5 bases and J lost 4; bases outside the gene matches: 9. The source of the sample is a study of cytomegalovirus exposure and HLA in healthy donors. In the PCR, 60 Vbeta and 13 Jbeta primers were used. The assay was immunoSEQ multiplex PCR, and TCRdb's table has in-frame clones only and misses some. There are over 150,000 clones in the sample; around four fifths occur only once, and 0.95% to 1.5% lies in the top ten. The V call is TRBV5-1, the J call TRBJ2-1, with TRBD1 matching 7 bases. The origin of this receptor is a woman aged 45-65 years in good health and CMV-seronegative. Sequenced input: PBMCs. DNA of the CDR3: TGCGCCAGCAGAGTATTATCAGGGGGTTACAATGAGCAGTTCTTC. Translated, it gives CASRVLSGGYNEQFF.